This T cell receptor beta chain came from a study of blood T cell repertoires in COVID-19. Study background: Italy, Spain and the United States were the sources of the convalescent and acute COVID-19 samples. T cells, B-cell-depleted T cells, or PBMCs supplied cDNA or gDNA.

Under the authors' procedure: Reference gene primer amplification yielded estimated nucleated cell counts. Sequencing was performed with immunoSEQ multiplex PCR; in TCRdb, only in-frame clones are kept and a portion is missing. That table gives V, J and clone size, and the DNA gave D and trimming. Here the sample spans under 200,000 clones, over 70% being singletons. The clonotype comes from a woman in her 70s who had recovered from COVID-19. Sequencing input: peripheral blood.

The CDR3 loop is CASSQDYRGPTNEKLFF. The DNA for the CDR3 is TGTGCCAGCAGCCAAGACTACAGGGGACCAACTAATGAAAAACTGTTTTTT. The J gene is TRBJ1-4, the V gene TRBV4-2, with 7 nucleotides matching TRBD1. V lost 0 bases to trimming and J lost 0 bases; unmatched junction nucleotides: 4. CDR3 length: 17 amino acids. CDR1 and CDR2 (germline): LGHNA, YNFKEQ.